This TCR beta chain stems from a study of T cell repertoires in cytomegalovirus infection. Study summary: HLA-B-restricted CMV epitopes that are well studied were used alongside recently identified HLA-C-restricted ones. A matching HLA type, together with CMV infection, was signaled by public TCR beta signatures.

With regard to this clonotype: What it recognizes is unknown.

The trim removed 1 base at V and 5 bases at J, leaving 9 bases unmatched. This CDR3 has 16 residues. From germline, CDR1 is SGHAT and CDR2 FQNNGV. TCRdb ran MiXCR on the reads and lists one entry per CDR3 protein. In the table there are a few hundred thousand distinct CDR3 sequences, roughly 43% of which are singletons. This specimen consisted of cultured PBMCs, obtained from culture after CMV antigen stimulation. The clonotype was recovered from a human donor in good health (CMV status not recorded). Some clones in this sample may be carry-over from other donors' samples. The chain combines TRBV11-2 with TRBJ2-5, with 8 positions matching TRBD2. The CDR3 DNA sequence: TGTGCCAGCAGCTTAGGGGGCGCTAGCGGGTATGAGACCCAGTACTTC. Its protein is CASSLGGASGYETQYF.